This TCR beta chain comes out of a study of CD8 T cells in ankylosing spondylitis. General study results and limits: Reportedly, disease-linked clones are significantly enriched in ankylosing spondylitis patients' matched synovial fluid.

This clonotype was detected ten times or more. Its antigen is as yet unknown. TCRdb called the 5' RACE reads again in MiXCR, with one record for every CDR3 protein. The sample has fewer than 80,000 distinct CDR3 sequences, approximately 5.3% seen once. The ends were cut back, 4 bases at V and 5 bases at J, with 15 bases in the middle. Germline CDR1 is SGHRS and CDR2 is YFSETQ. There are 14 residues in the CDR3. Input material: blood, either unsorted or a sorted T cell fraction (not recorded which). The source of this sequence is a male donor with ankylosing spondylitis or in good health (not recorded which). The chain recombines TRBV5-1 with TRBJ2-5, with D perhaps being TRBD1 or TRBD2 (6 bases each). The CDR3 sequence is CASSPGGSGETQYF. The CDR3 coding sequence is TGCGCCAGCAGCCCCGGGGGCTCCGGGGAGACCCAGTACTTC.